This T cell receptor beta chain was recorded in a study of T cells in Graves' hyperthyroidism and ophthalmopathy. Study results and caveats: Most thyroid clonotypes that were expanded above 0.001 also turned up in blood.

Newly diagnosed hyperthyroidism patients aged 18 to 65 years had disease lasting under 2 months. Uncontrolled infection, other autoimmune disease, pregnancy or lactation excluded patients. CDR3 length equals 14 residues. Germline CDR1 and CDR2: SSHAT and FNYEAQ (reference sequence). V was shortened by 5 bases and J by 4 bases, with 11 bases between the two germline ends. The investigators amplified TCR beta CDR3 regions from RNA transcripts. The HTBI primer set was used in a first-round RT-PCR of the TCR CDR3. TCRdb reprocessed the multiplex PCR reads via MiXCR and lists one record per CDR3 protein. Seen here are just over 550,000 distinct CDR3 sequences, about 43% observed once, and the top ten hold roughly 8.2%. This clonotype was picked up a small number of times. As yet, its antigen is unknown.

This TCR was sampled from a woman younger than 35 with Graves' hyperthyroidism. Sample: peripheral blood or thyroid tissue (not recorded which). The chain joins TRBV7-7 to TRBJ2-2; D gene uncertain. CDR3: CASSDEELTGELFF. CDR3 DNA sequence: TGTGCCAGCAGCGACGAAGAACTCACCGGGGAGCTGTTTTTT.